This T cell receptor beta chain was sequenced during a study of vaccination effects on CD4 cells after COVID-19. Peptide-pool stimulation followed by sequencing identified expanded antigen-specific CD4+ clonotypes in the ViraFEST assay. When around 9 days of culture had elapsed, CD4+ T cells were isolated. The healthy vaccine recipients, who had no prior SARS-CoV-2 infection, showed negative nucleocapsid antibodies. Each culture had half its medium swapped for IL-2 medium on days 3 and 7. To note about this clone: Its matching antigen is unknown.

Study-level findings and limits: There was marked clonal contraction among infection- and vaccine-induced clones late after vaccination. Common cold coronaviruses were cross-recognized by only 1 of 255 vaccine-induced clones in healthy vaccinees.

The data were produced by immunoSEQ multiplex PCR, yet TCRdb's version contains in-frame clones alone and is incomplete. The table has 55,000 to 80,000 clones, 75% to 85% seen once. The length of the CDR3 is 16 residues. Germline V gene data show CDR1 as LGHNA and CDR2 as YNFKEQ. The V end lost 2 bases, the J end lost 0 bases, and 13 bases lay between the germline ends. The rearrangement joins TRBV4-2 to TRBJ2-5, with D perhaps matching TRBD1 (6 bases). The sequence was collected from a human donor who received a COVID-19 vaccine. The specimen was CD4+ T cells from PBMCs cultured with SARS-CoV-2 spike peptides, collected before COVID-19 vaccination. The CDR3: CASSQSRGPYQETQYF. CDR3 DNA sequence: TGTGCCAGCAGCCAAAGCAGGGGACCCTACCAAGAGACCCAGTACTTC.